The 21 T cell receptor beta chains below were found in one sample sequenced in a study of CD8 T cells in ankylosing spondylitis. TCRdb called the 5' RACE reads again in MiXCR, with one record for every CDR3 protein. Among hundreds of thousands of distinct CDR3 sequences listed, under 20% were seen once. These receptors are not linked to any known antigen. The study's findings and limits: In ankylosing spondylitis blood, a motif of roughly 8 highly homologous TCR beta variants appeared characteristic.

Material: blood, either unsorted or a sorted T cell fraction (not recorded which). Receptors were obtained from a male donor with ankylosing spondylitis.

The chain uses TRBV2 and TRBJ1-2; the D is unclear. CDR1 and CDR2 (germline): SNHLY, FYNNEI. V was trimmed by 6 bases and J by 0 bases, leaving 8 bases between them. The CDR3 runs to 13 residues. In DNA form, the CDR3 reads TGTGCCAGCAGGGTGTGGACTAACTATGGCTACACCTTC. Its protein product is CASRVWTNYGYTF.

This clonotype has just a few counts. The CDR3 spells CASSRQRPSTDTQYF. In DNA form, the CDR3 reads TGTGCCAGCAGCCGACAGAGGCCTAGCACAGATACGCAGTATTTT. The genes are TRBV7-9 and TRBJ2-3; a possible D gene is TRBD1 (5 bases). Germline CDR1 is SEHNR and CDR2 is FQNEAQ (reference sequence). V lost 5 bases, J lost 0 bases, and 12 bases lay in between. The CDR3 spans 15 residues.

V and J are TRBV28 and TRBJ1-1; 9 positions match TRBD1. Germline V lookup: CDR1 MDHEN, CDR2 SYDVKM. Trimming at V came to 5 bases and at J to 0 bases, leaving 4 bases not matched to a gene. CDR3 size: 15 residues. DNA of the CDR3: TGTGCCAGCAGTATGGACAGGGGTTTGAACACTGAAGCTTTCTTT. Its protein is CASSMDRGLNTEAFF. Using reference TRBV28 and TRBJ1-1 for the parts outside the CDR3, the full variable domain is DVKVTQSSRYLVKRTGEKVFLECVQDMDHENMFWYRQDPGLGLRLIYFSYDVKMKEKGDIPEGYSVSREKKERFSLILESASTNQTSMYLCASSMDRGLNTEAFFGQGTRLTVV.

This clonotype has a handful of counts. The chain uses TRBV5-1 and TRBJ1-1; D might be TRBD1 (5 bases). CDR3 length: 14 amino acids. Trimming took off 4 bases at V and 1 base at J, with 11 bases between the two ends. CDR1 is SGHRS, CDR2 YFSETQ, per germline. CDR3 coding DNA: TGCGCCAGCAGCCTAGGGACGTGGAACACTGAAGCTTTCTTT. Amino acids: CASSLGTWNTEAFF.

J is TRBJ2-1 and V is TRBV20-1; 11 positions agree with TRBD2. The CDR3 contains 18 residues. V shed 3 bases, J shed 5 bases, and the junction held 15 bases outside the gene matches. From germline, CDR1 is DFQATT and CDR2 SNEGSKA (reference sequence). Here the CDR3 reads CSASIPGLAGGPNNEQFF. The CDR3 nucleotides are TGCAGTGCTAGCATCCCCGGATTAGCGGGAGGGCCGAACAATGAGCAGTTCTTC.

This rearrangement joins TRBV5-1 to TRBJ2-1, with D possibly being TRBD2 (6 bases). The CDR3 runs to 15 residues. V gave up 5 bases and J gave up 8 bases, with 20 bases separating them. Germline values: CDR1 SGHRS, CDR2 YFSETQ. DNA for the CDR3: TGCGCCAGCAGAGTTAGCGGAGGCCCTTTTGATGAGCAGTTCTTC. This gives the protein CASRVSGGPFDEQFF.

The chain carries TRBV20-1 and TRBJ1-5; TRBD1 is a possible D gene (6 bases). CDR3 length: 13 residues. Trimming removed 3 bases at V and 7 bases at J, with 13 bases between. The V gene's germline CDR1 is DFQATT and CDR2 SNEGSKA (reference sequence). In DNA form, the CDR3 reads TGCAGTGCTAGGGTGGGGGCCGGGCAGCCCCAGCATTTT. It encodes CSARVGAGQPQHF.

V gene TRBV5-1 combines with J gene TRBJ1-6; D might be TRBD1 (6 bases). Per germline, CDR1 SGHRS and CDR2 YFSETQ. This CDR3 comprises 14 residues. Trimming removed 6 bases from V and 9 bases from J, with 16 bases in between. The CDR3 DNA is TGCGCCAGCACCTGGGGCACAGGGAGTTCACCCCTCCACTTT. Encoded protein: CASTWGTGSSPLHF.

This clonotype was seen a handful of times. V usage is TRBV20-1 and J usage is TRBJ2-6, with 9 bases identical to TRBD1. J was trimmed by 8 bases and V by 0 bases; bases with no gene match: 5. Germline V gene sequence: CDR1 DFQATT, CDR2 SNEGSKA (reference sequence). CDR3 length: 15 residues. CDR3 in amino acids: CSARDAGQGTNVLTF. The CDR3 bases are TGCAGTGCTAGAGATGCGGGACAGGGTACCAACGTCCTGACTTTC.

A few counts support this clonotype. The genes are TRBV12-3 or TRBV12-4 and TRBJ1-3; D is perhaps TRBD1 (5 bases). Trimming removed 5 bases at V and 0 bases at J, with 20 bases between. This CDR3 contains 18 residues. CDR3 sequence (DNA): TGTGCCAGCAGTCCTGAGCCGGGACGCCGGAGCTCTGGAAACACCATATATTTT. It translates to CASSPEPGRRSSGNTIYF.

This chain joins TRBV5-1 and TRBJ1-2; D is ambiguous. The ends were cut back, 0 bases at V and 4 bases at J, with 10 bases in the middle. Germline V CDR1 and CDR2: SGHRS, YFSETQ. The CDR3 loop spans 14 amino acids. The chain's CDR3 is CASSLDSRGYGYTF. CDR3 nucleotide sequence: TGCGCCAGCAGCTTGGACAGTCGGGGCTATGGCTACACCTTC.

The chain links TRBV5-1 to TRBJ2-2, with TRBD1 identical over 9 bases. This CDR3 contains 15 residues. Losses at the gene ends were 5 bases for V and 3 bases for J; bases not matched to a gene: 5. From germline, CDR1 is SGHRS and CDR2 YFSETQ. CDR3 in DNA: TGCGCCAGCAGAGGGACAGGGCTGGACACCGGGGAGCTGTTTTTT. Amino acids: CASRGTGLDTGELFF.

V and J are TRBV20-1 and TRBJ2-1; TRBD2 agrees at 8 bases. V was pared by 5 bases and J by 7 bases, with 16 bases of the junction left unmatched. The germline V gene has CDR1 DFQATT and CDR2 SNEGSKA (reference sequence). This CDR3 comprises 16 residues. CDR3 sequence: CSAGPAGGTYRNEQFF. CDR3 DNA: TGCAGTGCTGGCCCTGCGGGAGGAACCTATCGTAATGAGCAGTTCTTC.

The table lists this clonotype with a few counts. This chain joins TRBV5-1 and TRBJ2-1; 12 bases match TRBD2. This CDR3 comprises 16 residues. J was trimmed by 4 bases and V by 3 bases; bases with no gene match: 5. Germline V lookup: CDR1 SGHRS, CDR2 YFSETQ. The CDR3 spells CASSSLAGGLYNEQFF. The CDR3 nucleotides read TGCGCCAGCAGCTCACTAGCGGGAGGTTTATACAATGAGCAGTTCTTC.

The chain recombines TRBV4-3 with TRBJ2-1; D unresolved. With 0 bases removed from V and 10 bases from J, the gap between germline ends came to 10 bases. Germline lookup yields CDR1 LGHNA and CDR2 YSLEER. The CDR3 spans 13 residues. Written as DNA, the CDR3 is TGCGCCAGCAGCCAAGAAGGCCTAGTGGAGCAGTTCTTC. This translates into CASSQEGLVEQFF.

The chain uses TRBV7-2 and TRBJ2-7; D is unresolved. The V gene lost 3 bases and the J gene lost 1 base, with 7 bases spanning the gap. The CDR3 covers 13 residues. Germline-derived CDR1 and CDR2 are SGHTA and FQGNSA. CDR3 DNA: TGTGCCAGCAGCTTCTGGGAATCCTACGAGCAGTACTTC. It yields the protein CASSFWESYEQYF.

The chain recombines TRBV20-1 with TRBJ2-5; 8 nucleotides agree with TRBD1. Germline V lookup: CDR1 DFQATT, CDR2 SNEGSKA (reference sequence). V shed 5 bases, J shed 2 bases, and the junction held 4 bases outside the gene matches. CDR3 length equals 13 residues. DNA for the CDR3: TGCAGTGCTGGCGGACAGGGTCAAGAGACCCAGTACTTC. Translation: CSAGGQGQETQYF.

This clonotype has at least ten counts. In DNA form, the CDR3 reads TGTGCCAGCAGCTTTACTAGCGGGGGGGAGCAGTTCTTC. Protein: CASSFTSGGEQFF. The chain recombines TRBV7-2 with TRBJ2-1; 12 bases line up with TRBD2. V lost 3 bases and J lost 10; bases outside the gene matches: 1. The germline gives CDR1 SGHTA, CDR2 FQGNSA. The CDR3 loop spans 13 amino acids.

J is TRBJ2-3 and V is TRBV24-1; 11 nucleotides match TRBD2. The CDR3 has 19 amino acids. CDR1 KGHDR and CDR2 SFDVKD come from the germline V gene. With 1 base clipped from V and 1 base from J, the junction kept 9 bases outside the gene matches. The DNA for the CDR3 is TGTGCCACCAGTGATTTTGGCCCGGCTAGCGGGAGGCGCACAGATACGCAGTATTTT. It codes for CATSDFGPASGRRTDTQYF.

On this clonotype: At one end, the junction sequence differs from germline, possibly due to a read error. The gene calls are TRBV20-1 and TRBJ2-7; tentative D call: TRBD2 (5 bases). The CDR3 is made up of 14 amino acids. Looked up from germline, CDR1 is DFQATT and CDR2 is SNEGSKA (reference sequence). The CDR3 loop reads CSARDVRGTYEQYF. The DNA for the CDR3 is TGCAGTGCCAGAGATGTTCGGGGAACCTACGAGCAGTACTTC.

V is TRBV20-1 and J is TRBJ1-6; D gene unclear. The CDR3 runs 17 residues. V was shortened by 0 bases and J by 10 bases, with 22 bases between the two germline ends. Germline CDR1 DFQATT, CDR2 SNEGSKA (reference sequence). The CDR3 protein is CSARDRGRTMSVSPLHF. CDR3 in DNA: TGCAGTGCTAGAGATCGCGGCAGGACTATGAGCGTATCACCCCTCCACTTT.